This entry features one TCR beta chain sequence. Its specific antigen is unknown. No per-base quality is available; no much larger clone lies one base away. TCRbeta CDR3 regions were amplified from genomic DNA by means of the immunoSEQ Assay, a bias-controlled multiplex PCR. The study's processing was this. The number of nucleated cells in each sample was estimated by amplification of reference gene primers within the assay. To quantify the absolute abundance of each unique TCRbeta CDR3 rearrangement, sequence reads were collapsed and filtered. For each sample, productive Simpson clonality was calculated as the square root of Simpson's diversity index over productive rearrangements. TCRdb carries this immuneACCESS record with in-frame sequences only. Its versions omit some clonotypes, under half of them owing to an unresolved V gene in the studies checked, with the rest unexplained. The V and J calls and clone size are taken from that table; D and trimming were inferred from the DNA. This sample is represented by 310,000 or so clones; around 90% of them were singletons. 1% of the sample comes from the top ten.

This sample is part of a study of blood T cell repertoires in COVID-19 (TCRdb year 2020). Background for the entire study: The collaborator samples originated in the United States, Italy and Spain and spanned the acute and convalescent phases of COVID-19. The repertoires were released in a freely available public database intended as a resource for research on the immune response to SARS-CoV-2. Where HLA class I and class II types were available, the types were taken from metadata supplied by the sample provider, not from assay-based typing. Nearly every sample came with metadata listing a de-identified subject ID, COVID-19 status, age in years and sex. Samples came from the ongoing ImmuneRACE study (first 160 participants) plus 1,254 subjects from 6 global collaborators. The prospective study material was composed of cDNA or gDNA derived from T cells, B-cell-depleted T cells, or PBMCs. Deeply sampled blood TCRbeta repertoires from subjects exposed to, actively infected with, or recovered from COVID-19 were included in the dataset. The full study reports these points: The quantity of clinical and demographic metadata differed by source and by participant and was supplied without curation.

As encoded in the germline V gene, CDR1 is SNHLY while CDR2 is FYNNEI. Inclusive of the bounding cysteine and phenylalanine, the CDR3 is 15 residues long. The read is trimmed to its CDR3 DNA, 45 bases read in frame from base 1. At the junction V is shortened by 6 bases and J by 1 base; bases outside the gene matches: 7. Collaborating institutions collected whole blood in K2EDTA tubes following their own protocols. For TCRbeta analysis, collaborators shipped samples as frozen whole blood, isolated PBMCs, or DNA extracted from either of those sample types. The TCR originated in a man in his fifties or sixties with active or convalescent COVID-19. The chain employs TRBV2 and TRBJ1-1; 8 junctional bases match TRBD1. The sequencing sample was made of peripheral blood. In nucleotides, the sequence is TGTGCCAGCAGCGGACAGGGAACCACGAACACTGAAGCTTTCTTT. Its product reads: CASSGQGTTNTEAFF.